Here is one TCR beta chain with its context. Antigen specificity is unknown. This specimen comes from a study of graft-versus-host responses after intestinal transplantation. In the study overall: Multivisceral, liver-intestinal, or isolated intestinal grafts went to recipients.

Data came from immunoSEQ multiplex PCR; TCRdb stores just in-frame clones and leaves some out. The sample has 80,000 to 90,000 clones, 90% seen once. Study findings and constraints: Declines in HvG clones occurring early post-transplant were associated with peak circulating GvH clone levels.

The starting material was unstimulated CD4+ T cells sorted from spleen or lymph node cells, obtained before intestinal transplant. This TCR derives from a human donor who received an intestinal transplant.

CDR3 region: CASSADSYGYTF. The CDR3 coding sequence is TGTGCCAGCAGCGCCGACAGCTATGGCTACACCTTC. The rearrangement uses TRBV5-4 and TRBJ1-2; possibly TRBD1 for D (5 bases). This CDR3 is built from 12 residues. V lost 4 bases and J 4 bases, leaving 8 bases between the germline ends. Germline V gene data show CDR1 as SGHNT and CDR2 as YYREEE (reference sequence).